The source of this T cell receptor (beta chain) is a study of Graves' ophthalmopathy and Graves' hyperthyroidism. Amplified TCR beta CDR3 regions were obtained using RNA transcripts as template. The authors performed first-round RT-PCR with HTBI primers and then a second-round multiplex PCR. TCRdb redid the calling of the multiplex PCR reads with MiXCR, one entry per CDR3 protein. There are 200,000 to 300,000 distinct CDR3 sequences in the sample; around 45% occur only once, and about 45% lies in the top ten. V lost 5 bases and J lost 1, with 10 bases in between. Germline V gene data show CDR1 as SGHVS and CDR2 as FNYEAQ. The CDR3 is 14 amino acids.

The chain couples TRBV7-6 to TRBJ2-3; unclear D gene. Sequencing input: peripheral blood. This receptor was taken from an adult man with Graves' ophthalmopathy. CDR3 region: CASSIGPRTDTQYF. In DNA form, the CDR3 reads TGTGCCAGCAGCATAGGGCCACGCACAGATACGCAGTATTTT.